Below are 10 T cell receptor beta chains sequenced from a single sample in a study of cytomegalovirus exposure and HLA in healthy donors. The repertoire was sequenced with immunoSEQ multiplex PCR; TCRdb's copy has only in-frame clones and lacks some. This table holds some 260,000 clones, 80% to 95% found once. The sample was PBMCs. The source is a woman aged 25 to 39 in good health and CMV-seronegative.

This chain uses TRBV7-7 with TRBJ2-3; perhaps TRBD2 as D (5 bases). Trimming cost V 2 bases and J 4 bases, with 7 bases left between them. This CDR3 has 13 residues. Looked up from germline, CDR1 is SSHAT and CDR2 is FNYEAQ (reference sequence). The CDR3 coding sequence is TGTGCCAGCAGCTTAAGCGGAGCAGATACGCAGTATTTT. Protein sequence: CASSLSGADTQYF.

CDR3 DNA: TGTGCCAGCAGTAACGAAAGGGACCAACATACGCAGTATTTT. This gives the protein CASSNERDQHTQYF. The V and J genes are TRBV6-5 and TRBJ2-3, with D tentatively TRBD1 or TRBD2 (5 bases each). The germline V and J ends were trimmed by 5 bases and 7 bases, with 16 bases remaining between them. The CDR3 extends over 14 amino acids. Looked up from germline, CDR1 is MNHEY and CDR2 is SVGAGI.

The chain uses TRBV7-9 and TRBJ1-5; the D is unclear. The CDR3 totals 13 residues. The V end lost 4 bases, the J end lost 7 bases, and 11 bases lay between the germline ends. The germline V gene has CDR1 SEHNR and CDR2 FQNEAQ (reference sequence). The CDR3: CASSWYDGQPQHF. Written as DNA, the CDR3 is TGTGCCAGCAGCTGGTATGATGGGCAGCCCCAGCATTTT. The full variable domain, with the rest looked up from reference TRBV7-9 and TRBJ1-5, is DTGVSQNPRHKITKRGQNVTFRCDPISEHNRLYWYRQTLGQGPEFLTYFQNEAQLEKSRLLSDRFSAERPKGSFSTLEIQRTEQGDSAMYLCASSWYDGQPQHFGDGTRLSIL.

The J gene is TRBJ2-1, the V gene TRBV7-9; D is perhaps TRBD1 (5 bases). The V end was cut by 4 bases, the J end by 4 bases, with 14 bases between. The CDR3 totals 15 residues. The germline V gene has CDR1 SEHNR and CDR2 FQNEAQ (reference sequence). The chain's CDR3 is CASSSRVSPYNEQFF. CDR3 bases: TGTGCCAGCAGCTCCAGGGTCTCGCCGTACAATGAGCAGTTCTTC.

This clone was seen a few times. The rearrangement uses TRBV19 and TRBJ2-7, with 10 bases that match TRBD1. Losses at the gene ends were 5 bases for V and 2 bases for J; bases not matched to a gene: 6. The germline V gene encodes CDR1 LNHDA and CDR2 SQIVND (reference sequence). This CDR3 is 15 amino acids long. CDR3 amino acids: CASSAGGQGAYEQYF. CDR3 bases: TGTGCCAGTAGTGCGGGAGGACAGGGGGCCTACGAGCAGTACTTC. Supplemented by reference TRBV19 and TRBJ2-7, the full variable domain reads DGGITQSPKYLFRKEGQNVTLSCEQNLNHDAMYWYRQDPGQGLRLIYYSQIVNDFQKGDIAEGYSVSREKKESFPLTVTSAQKNPTAFYLCASSAGGQGAYEQYFGPGTRLTVT.

The rearrangement joins TRBV27 to TRBJ2-2; D is unresolved. V gave up 4 bases and J gave up 6 bases, with 6 bases separating them. CDR1 and CDR2 (germline): MNHEY, SMNVEV (reference sequence). The CDR3 spans 12 residues. In DNA, the CDR3 is TGTGCCAGCAGTTCAAGCGCCGGGGAGCTGTTTTTT. Amino acids: CASSSSAGELFF.

This chain links TRBV5-1 with TRBJ1-1, with 8 bases that match TRBD1. The CDR3 has 14 amino acids. Germline CDR1 is SGHRS and CDR2 is YFSETQ. J gave up 3 bases and V 4 bases, and 5 bases lay outside the gene matches. The CDR3 bases are TGCGCCAGCAGCATTACAGGGGGGCACACTGAAGCTTTCTTT. Translating gives CASSITGGHTEAFF.

The chain carries TRBV27 and TRBJ2-5; TRBD2 aligns across 9 bases. Germline V gene lookup returns CDR1 MNHEY and CDR2 SMNVEV (reference sequence). J was trimmed by 5 bases and V by 3 bases; bases with no gene match: 7. This CDR3 contains 15 residues. In DNA, the CDR3 is TGTGCCAGCAGTTTTCAAGCGGGAGGTTATGAGACCCAGTACTTC. Its translation: CASSFQAGGYETQYF.

This rearrangement joins TRBV4-1 to TRBJ2-1, with unresolved D. Germline CDR1 is MGHRA and CDR2 is YSYEKL. The CDR3 sequence is 15 residues long. Trimming removed 0 bases at V and 2 bases at J, with 8 bases between. This CDR3 reads CASSQDRATYNEQFF. In DNA, the CDR3 is TGCGCCAGCAGCCAAGATCGAGCGACCTACAATGAGCAGTTCTTC.

The rearrangement joins TRBV27 to TRBJ2-1; 7 bases line up with TRBD1. The CDR3 covers 17 residues. Per germline, CDR1 MNHEY and CDR2 SMNVEV (reference sequence). With 6 bases clipped from V and 2 bases from J, the junction kept 13 bases outside the gene matches. DNA for the CDR3: TGTGCCAGCAGGCCAACAGGGGCCAAGAGGACCTACAATGAGCAGTTCTTC. Translated, it gives CASRPTGAKRTYNEQFF.